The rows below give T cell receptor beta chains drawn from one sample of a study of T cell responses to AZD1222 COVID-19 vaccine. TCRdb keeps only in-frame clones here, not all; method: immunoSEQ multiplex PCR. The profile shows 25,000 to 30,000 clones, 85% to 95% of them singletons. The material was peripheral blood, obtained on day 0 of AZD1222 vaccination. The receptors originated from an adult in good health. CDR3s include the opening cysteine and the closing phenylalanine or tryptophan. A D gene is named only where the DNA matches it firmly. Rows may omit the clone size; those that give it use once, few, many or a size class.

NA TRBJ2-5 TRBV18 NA CASSPRGAETQYF TGTGCCAGCTCACCCCGGGGGGCCGAGACCCAGTACTTC
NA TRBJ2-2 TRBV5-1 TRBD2 CASSSWTSGGMNTGELFF TGCGCCAGCAGCTCTTGGACTAGCGGGGGGATGAACACCGGGGAGCTGTTTTTT
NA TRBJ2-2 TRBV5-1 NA CASSSGMPGGELFF TGCGCCAGCAGCTCCGGGATGCCAGGCGGGGAGCTGTTTTTT
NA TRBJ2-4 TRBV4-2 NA CASSQDLDLAKNIQYF TGTGCCAGCAGCCAAGATCTAGATTTAGCCAAAAACATTCAGTACTTC
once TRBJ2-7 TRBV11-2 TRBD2 CASSQELASEQYF TGTGCCAGCAGCCAAGAACTAGCGTCCGAGCAGTACTTC
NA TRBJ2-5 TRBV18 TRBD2 CASSGRDYQEETQYF TGTGCCAGCTCGGGCCGGGACTACCAAGAAGAGACCCAGTACTTC
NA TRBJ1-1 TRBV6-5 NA CASRNREGGTEAFF TGTGCCAGCAGGAACAGGGAAGGCGGCACTGAAGCTTTCTTT
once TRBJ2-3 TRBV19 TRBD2 CASSLTSGRYGTDTQYF TGTGCCAGTAGTTTAACTAGCGGGAGATATGGCACAGATACGCAGTATTTT
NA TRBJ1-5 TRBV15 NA CATSRGGEQPQHF TGTGCCACCAGCAGAGGTGGGGAGCAGCCCCAGCATTTT
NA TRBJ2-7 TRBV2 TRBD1 CASRGQGAYEQYF TGTGCCAGCAGGGGACAGGGGGCTTACGAGCAGTACTTC
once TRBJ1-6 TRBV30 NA CAWSLVGDFGRDIDSPLHF TGTGCCTGGAGTCTTGTTGGCGATTTTGGACGGGATATTGATTCACCCCTCCACTTT
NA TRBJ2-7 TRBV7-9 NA CASIRLEGPYEQYF TGTGCCAGCATCCGTCTCGAGGGTCCTTACGAGCAGTACTTC
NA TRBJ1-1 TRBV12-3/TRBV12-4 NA CASSLGVNEAFF TGTGCCAGCAGTTTGGGGGTTAATGAAGCTTTCTTT